This T cell receptor (beta chain) was documented in a study of T cells in Graves' hyperthyroidism and ophthalmopathy. Germline-derived CDR1 and CDR2 are SGHNT and YENEEA. Losses at the gene ends were 1 base for V and 7 bases for J; bases not matched to a gene: 3. The CDR3 has 15 amino acids. TCR beta CDR3 regions were amplified from RNA. HTBI primers were the set used in a first-round RT-PCR of the TCR CDR3. TCRdb redid the calling of the multiplex PCR reads with MiXCR, one entry per CDR3 protein. The sample has a few hundred thousand distinct CDR3 sequences; roughly a sixth are singletons. Patients were excluded for uncontrolled infection, other autoimmune disease, pregnancy or lactation.

Sequenced input: blood. This clonotype was sampled from a woman aged 45-65 years with Graves' hyperthyroidism. The chain has TRBV11-3 and TRBJ1-4; 10 bases align to TRBD1. The CDR3 coding sequence is TGTGCCAGCAGCTTAGGACAGGGGGCGCGTGAAAAACTGTTTTTT. Encoded protein: CASSLGQGAREKLFF. Based on the CDR3 plus reference TRBV11-3 and TRBJ1-4, the full variable domain is EAGVVQSPRYKIIEKKQPVAFWCNPISGHNTLYWYLQNLGQGPELLIRYENEEAVDDSQLPKDRFSAERLKGVDSTLKIQPAELGDSAVYLCASSLGQGAREKLFFGSGTQLSVL.